This is a list of T cell receptor beta chains from one sample in a study of regulatory T cells in long-lasting Graves disease. TCRdb used MiXCR to reprocess the multiplex PCR reads, holding one entry per CDR3 protein. Of 350,000 to 550,000 distinct CDR3 sequences in the sample, under 15% were seen once. A further study also used this sample, focusing on T cells in Graves' hyperthyroidism and ophthalmopathy.

The sequenced sample was peripheral blood mononuclear cells (PBMCs), obtained at new diagnosis, from a patient treated with antithyroid drugs. The receptors stem from a woman under 40 with Graves disease. Each CDR3 is given with its conserved first and last residue. The D gene is left open where the match is weak. Size is omitted from some rows. Given values are once, few, many or a class for expanded clones.

few	TRBV13	-	TRBJ1-1	TGTGCCAGCAGCTTAGTGCGGACACTGAACACTGAAGCTTTCTTT	CASSLVRTLNTEAFF
many	TRBV3-1	-	TRBJ2-1	TGTGCCAGCAGCCAAGATCTAAGGCAGGAGCAGTTCTTC	CASSQDLRQEQFF
-	TRBV20-1	-	TRBJ2-7	TGCAGTGCTAATCCCCCCCTTGGGGGCTACGAGCAGTACTTC	CSANPPLGGYEQYF
many	TRBV20-1	-	TRBJ2-5	TGCAGTGCCGCAGCAGGGGGGTTAATTCCTGGTGGGGAGACCCAGTACTTC	CSAAAGGLIPGGETQYF
many	TRBV6-5	-	TRBJ2-7	TGTGCCAGCAGTTCCAGGCTCGAAAGCTCCTACGAGCAGTACTTC	CASSSRLESSYEQYF
-	TRBV6-2/TRBV6-3	-	TRBJ2-3	TGTGCCAGCAGTAACCGGGACGGAGGTATGGTTTCGCAGTATTTT	CASSNRDGGMVSQYF
many	TRBV3-1	-	TRBJ2-1	TGTGCCAGCAGGCGCCCGACCAGTAGGGAGCAGTTCTTC	CASRRPTSREQFF
many	TRBV6-1	TRBD1	TRBJ2-7	TGTGCCAGCAGCCGAGACAGGGACTCCTACGAGCAGTACTTC	CASSRDRDSYEQYF
many	TRBV28	TRBD2	TRBJ2-5	TGTGCCAGCAGTACCCGGGTGGGTAGCGGGACTCGAAAGACCCAGTACTTC	CASSTRVGSGTRKTQYF
-	TRBV12-3/TRBV12-4	TRBD2	TRBJ2-1	TGTGCCAGCAGCTCCGGGGGAGCGGGAGGGTTCTTC	CASSSGGAGGFF
many	TRBV20-1	-	TRBJ2-4	TGCAGTGCCAACGACAAACAAAACATTCAGTACTTC	CSANDKQNIQYF
few	TRBV27	-	TRBJ1-2	TGTGCCAGCGCTGATGGAGGGATCGGTGGCTACACCTTC	CASADGGIGGYTF
-	TRBV24-1	-	TRBJ1-4	TGTGCCACCAGTGATTTACCTGGAAAACTGTTTTTT	CATSDLPGKLFF
-	TRBV29-1	-	TRBJ1-2	TGCAGCGTTGAAGAGACAGCCTATGGCTACACCTTC	CSVEETAYGYTF
-	TRBV20-1	-	TRBJ1-1	TGCAGTGCTAGAGTGGCAGCCCACATGAACACTGAAGCTTTCTTT	CSARVAAHMNTEAFF
many	TRBV2	TRBD1	TRBJ1-1	TGTGCCAGCAGCGCAACAGGGGGCGCGTTGTACACTGAAGCTTTCTTT	CASSATGGALYTEAFF
many	TRBV20-1	TRBD2	TRBJ2-7	TGCAGTGCTAGGACACGGGGGGAGGGGTTTTACGAGCAGTACTTC	CSARTRGEGFYEQYF
many	TRBV20-1	-	TRBJ1-1	TGCAGTGCTAGGGTGCAGGGAAACACTGAAGCTTTCTTT	CSARVQGNTEAFF
-	TRBV20-1	-	TRBJ2-2	TGCAGTGCTAGACCATCTAAGGGCGCCGGGGAGCTGTTTTTT	CSARPSKGAGELFF
many	TRBV6-2/TRBV6-3	TRBD2	TRBJ2-5	TGTGCCAGCAGTTGGACTAGCGGGAGGACCGGGGAGACCCAGTACTTC	CASSWTSGRTGETQYF
many	TRBV6-2/TRBV6-3	TRBD1	TRBJ2-7	TGTGCCAGCAGGAAAACACCGGGACAGGGATTCTACGAGCAGTACTTC	CASRKTPGQGFYEQYF
many	TRBV24-1	-	TRBJ2-5	TGTGCCACCAGTGATTGGGGAGAGACCCAGTACTTC	CATSDWGETQYF